This T cell receptor beta chain comes out of a study of cytomegalovirus exposure and HLA in healthy donors. Study observations and caveats: Specificity of a few CMV-associated chains for CMV antigens was verified in vitro. There were several of the most significant clusters that appeared linked to common viral pathogens in a later analysis.

The CDR3 extends over 18 amino acids. From germline, CDR1 is MNHEY and CDR2 SMNVEV (reference sequence). V was pared by 0 bases and J by 0 bases, with 8 bases of the junction left unmatched. This clone was seen more than once but under ten times. Its antigen is unknown. The PCR made use of 60 Vbeta and 13 Jbeta primers. Per the original methods: Later, tens of millions of unique TCR beta chains were counted in an analysis, and about 12 million of them were shared. TCRdb's table, derived via immunoSEQ multiplex PCR, lists solely in-frame clones and lacks some. For V, J and clone size, that table is used; D and trimming come from the DNA. There are 150,000 to 200,000 clones in the sample; less than 80% occur only once, and around 3.2% lies in the top ten.

The receptor's source is a man aged 35 to 55 in good health and CMV-seronegative. The chain joins TRBV27 to TRBJ1-3; 7 nucleotides agree with TRBD1. Sequences were obtained from PBMCs. CDR3 sequence: CASSLSYGQAYSGNTIYF. In nucleotides, the CDR3 is TGTGCCAGCAGTTTATCATACGGACAGGCGTACTCTGGAAACACCATATATTTT.